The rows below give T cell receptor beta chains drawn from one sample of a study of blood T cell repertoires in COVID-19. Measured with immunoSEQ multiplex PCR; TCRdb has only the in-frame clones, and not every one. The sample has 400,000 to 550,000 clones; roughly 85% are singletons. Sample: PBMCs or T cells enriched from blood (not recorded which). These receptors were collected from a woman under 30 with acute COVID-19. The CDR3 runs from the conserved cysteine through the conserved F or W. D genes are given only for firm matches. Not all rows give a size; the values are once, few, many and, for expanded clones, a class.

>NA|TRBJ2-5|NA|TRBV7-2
TGTGCCAGCAGCTTAGCCCCAGGAGGAACCCAGTACTTC
CASSLAPGGTQYF
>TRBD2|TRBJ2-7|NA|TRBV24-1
TGTGCCACCACCCAACTAGCGGGAGGCCACGAGCAGTACTTC
CATTQLAGGHEQYF
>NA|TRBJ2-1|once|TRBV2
TGTGCCAGCAGGGAAACAGTTGCGTTCTTC
CASRETVAFF
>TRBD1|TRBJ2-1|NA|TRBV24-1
TGTGCCACCAGTGATTCGGGGACAGGGTTGGGGAATGAGCAGTTCTTC
CATSDSGTGLGNEQFF
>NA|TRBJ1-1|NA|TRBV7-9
TGTGCCAGCAGCGACTCAACACTGAACACTGAAGCTTTCTTT
CASSDSTLNTEAFF
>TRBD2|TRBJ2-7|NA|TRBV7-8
TGTGCCAGCAGCTTAGCTAGCGGGGCCTACGAGCAGTACTTC
CASSLASGAYEQYF
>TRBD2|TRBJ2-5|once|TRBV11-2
TGTGCCAGCAGCCCCGACTCTAGCGGGTCGAAGACCCAGTACTTC
CASSPDSSGSKTQYF
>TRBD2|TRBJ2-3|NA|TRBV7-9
TGTGCCAGCAGCTACTGGAGGGCTAGCGGGAGAATGGCAGATACGCAGTATTTT
CASSYWRASGRMADTQYF
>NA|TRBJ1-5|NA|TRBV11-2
TGTGCCAGCAGCTTCCAGGGCGGCAATCAGCCCCAGCATTTT
CASSFQGGNQPQHF
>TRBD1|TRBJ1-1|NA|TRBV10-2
TGCGCCAGCGGGGGGACAGGGAGCACTGAAGCTTTCTTT
CASGGTGSTEAFF
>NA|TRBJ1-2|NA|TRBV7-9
TGTGCCAGCAGCCGAGACAGCAACTATGGCTACACCTTC
CASSRDSNYGYTF
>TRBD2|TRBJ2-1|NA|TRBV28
TGTGCCATCCGAACTAGCGGGAGGACGAATGAGCAGTTCTTC
CAIRTSGRTNEQFF
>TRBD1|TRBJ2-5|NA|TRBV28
TGTGCCAGCAGTGAGCCCGGACAGGTTCCCGAGACCCAGTACTTC
CASSEPGQVPETQYF
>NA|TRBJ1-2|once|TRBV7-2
TGTGCCAGCAGCCTGACAGGAGAATATGGCTACACCTTC
CASSLTGEYGYTF
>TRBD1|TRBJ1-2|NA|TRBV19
TGTGCCAGTAGCGATCGGACAGGGCGTCCTAACTATGGCTACACCTTC
CASSDRTGRPNYGYTF
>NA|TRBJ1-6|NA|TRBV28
TGTGCCAGTATTACCCAGGGGTTGAACTCACCCCTCCACTTT
CASITQGLNSPLHF
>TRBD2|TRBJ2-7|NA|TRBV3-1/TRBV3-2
TGTGCCAGCAGCCAAGATTGGATAGCGGGGGGGGAGCAGTACTTC
CASSQDWIAGGEQYF
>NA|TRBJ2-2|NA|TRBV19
TGTGCCAGTAGTGTTGGACTCCTGAACACCGGGGAGCTGTTTTTT
CASSVGLLNTGELFF
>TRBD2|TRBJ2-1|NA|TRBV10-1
TGCGCCAGCAGTGAGCTATCGGGGGGAGGTCCTCTAAATGAGCAGTTCTTC
CASSELSGGGPLNEQFF
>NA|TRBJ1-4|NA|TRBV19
TGTGCCAGTAGTATCAGCGCAACTAATGAAAAACTGTTTTTT
CASSISATNEKLFF
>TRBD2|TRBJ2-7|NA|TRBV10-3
TGTGCCATCAGTGAGAGCGAGCGGGGGGGCGAAGTCTACGAGCAGTACTTC
CAISESERGGEVYEQYF
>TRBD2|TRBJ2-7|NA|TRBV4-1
TGCGCCAGCAGCCAAGAAAGATCAGCGGGAGGCGGTTACGAGCAGTACTTC
CASSQERSAGGGYEQYF
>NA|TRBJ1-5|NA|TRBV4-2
TGTGCCAGCAGCCAAGAATCAGGGCATCAGCCCCAGCATTTT
CASSQESGHQPQHF
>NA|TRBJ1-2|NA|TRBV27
TGTGCCAGCAGACGGGAGTCTAGTAACTATGGCTACACCTTC
CASRRESSNYGYTF
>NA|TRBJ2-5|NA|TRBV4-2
TGTGCCAGCAGCCAAGTCTCCCGACAGCCTCAAGAGACCCAGTACTTC
CASSQVSRQPQETQYF
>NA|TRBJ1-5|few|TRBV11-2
TGTGCCAGCAGCTTAGGTTCAGGGGTTCAGCCCCAGCATTTT
CASSLGSGVQPQHF
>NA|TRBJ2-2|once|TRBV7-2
TGTGCCAGCAGCCATAGAAGATTGACCGGGGAGCTGTTTTTT
CASSHRRLTGELFF
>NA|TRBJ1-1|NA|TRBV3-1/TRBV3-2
TGTGCCAGCAGCCAATTACACACGCAAGCTTTCTTT
CASSQLHTQAFF
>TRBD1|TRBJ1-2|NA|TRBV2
TGTGCCAGCACCGCTGGGACAGGCTGGGGCTACACCTTC
CASTAGTGWGYTF
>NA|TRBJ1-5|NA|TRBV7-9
TGTGCCAGCAGCTTCGACACCTATAGCAATCAGCCCCAGCATTTT
CASSFDTYSNQPQHF
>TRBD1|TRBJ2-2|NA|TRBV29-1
TGCAGCGTCGACAGGGCGGGCACCGGGGAGCTGTTTTTT
CSVDRAGTGELFF
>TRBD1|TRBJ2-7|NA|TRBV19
TGTGCCAGTAGTATGGCCGTGGACAGGGGGCAGTACTTC
CASSMAVDRGQYF
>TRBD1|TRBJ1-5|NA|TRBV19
TGTGCCAGTAGTATACGCGACAGGGGGGTTCAGCCCCAGCATTTT
CASSIRDRGVQPQHF
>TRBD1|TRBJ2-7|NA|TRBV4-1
TGCGCCAGCAGCCAGACGGACAGGCAAGCCTACGAGCAGTACTTC
CASSQTDRQAYEQYF
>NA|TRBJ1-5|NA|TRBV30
TGTGCCTGGAGCCTAGGACACCAAAATCAGCCCCAGCATTTT
CAWSLGHQNQPQHF
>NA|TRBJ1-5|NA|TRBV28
TGTGCCAGCAGTTTCCGGGACATCACCGCATATAGCAATCAGCCCCAGCATTTT
CASSFRDITAYSNQPQHF
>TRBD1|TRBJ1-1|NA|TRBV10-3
TGTGCCATCAACCAACAGGGGGGAGAGAACACTGAAGCTTTCTTT
CAINQQGGENTEAFF
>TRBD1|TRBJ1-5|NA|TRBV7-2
TGTGCCAGCAGCCCCGGACAGGGGGGCCAGCCCCAGCATTTT
CASSPGQGGQPQHF
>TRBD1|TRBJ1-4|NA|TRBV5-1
TGCGCCAGCCGCCCGGACAGGCTTAATGAAAAACTGTTTTTT
CASRPDRLNEKLFF
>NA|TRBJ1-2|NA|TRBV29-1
TGCAGCGTTGAGGTGGGACATAACTATGGCTACACCTTC
CSVEVGHNYGYTF
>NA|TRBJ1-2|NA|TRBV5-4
TGTGCCAGCAGCTTGTCAGGGGCTGGAGGCTACACCTTC
CASSLSGAGGYTF
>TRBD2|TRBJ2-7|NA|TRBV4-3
TGCGCCAGCAGCCACCTAGCGGGAGGGCTATACGAGCAGTACTTC
CASSHLAGGLYEQYF
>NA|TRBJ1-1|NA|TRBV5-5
TGTGCCAGCAGCTTGTACAGGGCGTCGGGAGCTTTCTTT
CASSLYRASGAFF
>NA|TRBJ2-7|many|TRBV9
TGTGCCAGCAGCGTAGCGGGACTGGGGGAGCAGTACTTC
CASSVAGLGEQYF
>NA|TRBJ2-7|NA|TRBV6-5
TGTGCCAGCAGTTACTCGATCCCCCCCACAGGGCACGAGCAGTACTTC
CASSYSIPPTGHEQYF
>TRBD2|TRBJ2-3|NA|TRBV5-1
TGCGCCAGCAGCTCCGGGACTAGCGGGAGTACGCAGTATTTT
CASSSGTSGSTQYF
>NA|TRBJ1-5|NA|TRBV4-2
TGTGCCAGCAGCCTCCTCGTAGGGGCGCGTGTCAATCAGCCCCAGCATTTT
CASSLLVGARVNQPQHF
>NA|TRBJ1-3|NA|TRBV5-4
TGTGCCAGCAGCTTGGATTATAGTAACTCTGGAAACACCATATATTTT
CASSLDYSNSGNTIYF
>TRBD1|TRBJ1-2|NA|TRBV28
TGTGCCAGCAGTTTGGGGCTAACAGGGGCGGCTGGCTACACCTTC
CASSLGLTGAAGYTF
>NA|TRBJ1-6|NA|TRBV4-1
TGCGCCAGCAGCCAAGTAACGGGGAGGACCTATAATTCACCCCTCCACTTT
CASSQVTGRTYNSPLHF
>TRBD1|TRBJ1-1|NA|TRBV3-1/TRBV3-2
TGTGCCAGCAGCCTTCGACAGGGGGTAGGGGACACTGAAGCTTTCTTT
CASSLRQGVGDTEAFF
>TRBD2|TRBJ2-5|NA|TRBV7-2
TGTGCCAGCAGCTTAGGAAGCGGGGGGACCCAGTACTTC
CASSLGSGGTQYF
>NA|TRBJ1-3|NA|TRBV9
TGTGCCAGCAGCGTAGACGGAGATCCAGGAAACACCATATATTTT
CASSVDGDPGNTIYF
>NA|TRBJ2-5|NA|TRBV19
TGTGCCAGTAGTATACAGGGGGGCCACGGGCAAGAGACCCAGTACTTC
CASSIQGGHGQETQYF
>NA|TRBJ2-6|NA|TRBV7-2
TGTGCCAGCAGCTACCCAGGGTCAGGGGCCAACGTCCTGACTTTC
CASSYPGSGANVLTF
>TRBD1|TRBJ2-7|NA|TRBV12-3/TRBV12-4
TGTGCCATCCGGACAGGGAGCTACGAGCAGTACTTC
CAIRTGSYEQYF
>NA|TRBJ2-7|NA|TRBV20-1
TGCAGTGCTAGGCTAACCTACGAGCAGTACTTC
CSARLTYEQYF